This is a list of T cell receptor beta chains from one sample in a study of beta chain features in type 1 diabetes. Clones were sequenced by immunoSEQ multiplex PCR, and TCRdb holds only the in-frame ones, with some missing. Among around 710,000 clones listed, around 11% were seen once. Sequencing used naive CD4+ T cells from blood. The receptor source for this set is a young man with type 1 diabetes. Each CDR3 is given with its conserved first and last residue. The D gene is left open where the match is weak. Where a row states a size, it is once, few, many or the class of an expanded clone; other rows omit it.

clone_size	v_call	cdr3_length	j_call	d_call	cdr3_aa	cdr3_nt
-	TRBV2	14	TRBJ1-2	-	CASNLSPGGGSYTF	TGTGCCAGCAACTTATCCCCCGGGGGAGGAAGCTACACCTTC
-	TRBV7-8	16	TRBJ2-5	TRBD1	CASSSGPGQTQETQYF	TGTGCCAGCAGCTCTGGTCCGGGACAGACCCAAGAGACCCAGTACTTC
few	TRBV30	13	TRBJ2-3	-	CAWTRGTTDTQYF	TGTGCCTGGACTAGAGGTACCACAGATACGCAGTATTTT
-	TRBV14	14	TRBJ2-7	-	CASSHSGTRREQYF	TGTGCCAGCAGCCATTCCGGGACCAGGCGGGAGCAGTACTTC
few	TRBV25-1	18	TRBJ2-1	TRBD2	CASSEKTSGTSSYNEQFF	TGTGCCAGCAGTGAAAAGACTAGCGGTACGAGCTCCTACAATGAGCAGTTCTTC
few	TRBV7-2	16	TRBJ2-3	-	CASSFRTATSTDTQYF	TGTGCCAGCAGCTTTCGGACTGCAACTAGCACAGATACGCAGTATTTT
-	TRBV7-8	14	TRBJ2-7	TRBD1	CASSPRDRAGEQYF	TGTGCCAGCAGCCCCCGAGACAGGGCTGGCGAGCAGTACTTC
few	TRBV9	13	TRBJ1-1	-	CASSGTVPTEAFF	TGTGCCAGCAGCGGGACGGTACCCACTGAAGCTTTCTTT
few	TRBV7-2	18	TRBJ1-5	TRBD1	CASSFPPGQGARNQPQHF	TGTGCCAGCAGCTTCCCTCCGGGACAGGGGGCGCGGAATCAGCCCCAGCATTTT
-	TRBV5-1	13	TRBJ2-5	-	CASGSVNQETQYF	TGCGCCAGCGGGTCAGTGAACCAAGAGACCCAGTACTTC
-	TRBV4-2	16	TRBJ2-7	-	CASSQDPGQYSYEQYF	TGTGCCAGCAGCCAAGACCCCGGACAGTACTCCTACGAGCAGTACTTC
few	TRBV18	15	TRBJ2-7	-	CASSPSGTAAYEQYF	TGTGCCAGCTCACCCAGCGGGACAGCCGCCTACGAGCAGTACTTC
few	TRBV7-9	18	TRBJ2-5	-	CASSSLWGKGTNQETQYF	TGTGCCAGCAGCTCCCTTTGGGGGAAAGGGACAAATCAAGAGACCCAGTACTTC
-	TRBV4-1	16	TRBJ2-7	TRBD2	CASSQASSSGGYEQYF	TGCGCCAGCAGCCAAGCTAGTTCTAGCGGGGGCTACGAGCAGTACTTC
-	TRBV5-4	13	TRBJ1-5	-	CASSLDVDQPQHF	TGTGCCAGCAGCTTGGACGTTGATCAGCCCCAGCATTTT
-	TRBV9	15	TRBJ2-5	-	CASSAGMAGEETQYF	TGTGCCAGCAGCGCCGGGATGGCAGGCGAAGAGACCCAGTACTTC
-	TRBV30	15	TRBJ1-6	TRBD1	CAWTAGGTANSPLHF	TGTGCCTGGACTGCTGGGGGGACAGCCAATTCACCCCTCCACTTT
few	TRBV7-9	12	TRBJ2-7	-	CASGASGYEQYF	TGTGCCAGCGGGGCCAGCGGCTACGAGCAGTACTTC
-	TRBV30	15	TRBJ2-5	-	CAWRGGAGLSETQYF	TGTGCCTGGAGAGGTGGGGCCGGGTTGAGCGAGACCCAGTACTTC
few	TRBV29-1	14	TRBJ2-5	-	CSVEERPGYETQYF	TGCAGCGTTGAAGAAAGGCCGGGATATGAGACCCAGTACTTC
few	TRBV13	14	TRBJ1-2	TRBD1	CASSPTGRRYGYTF	TGTGCCAGCAGCCCGACAGGGAGAAGGTATGGCTACACCTTC
-	TRBV6-5	12	TRBJ2-2	-	CASRPNTGELFF	TGTGCCAGCAGACCTAACACCGGGGAGCTGTTTTTT
-	TRBV18	16	TRBJ2-6	-	CASSLRVRTGANVLTF	TGTGCCAGCTCACTGCGCGTCCGGACAGGGGCCAACGTCCTGACTTTC
-	TRBV9	17	TRBJ2-7	TRBD1	CASSVTAARTGGSEQYF	TGTGCCAGCAGCGTCACGGCTGCCCGGACAGGTGGTAGCGAGCAGTACTTC
-	TRBV20-1	11	TRBJ1-2	-	CSATGSYGYTF	TGCAGTGCCACAGGGTCCTATGGCTACACCTTC
-	TRBV9	17	TRBJ1-3	TRBD1	CASSLRDRSFSGNTIYF	TGTGCCAGCAGCCTTCGGGACAGGTCCTTCTCTGGAAACACCATATATTTT
-	TRBV5-1	15	TRBJ2-3	TRBD1	CASSIRTGYPDTQYF	TGCGCCAGCAGCATCCGGACAGGGTATCCAGATACGCAGTATTTT
few	TRBV5-8	14	TRBJ1-4	-	CASSLGQVNEKLFF	TGTGCCAGCAGCTTGGGACAGGTTAATGAAAAACTGTTTTTT
-	TRBV6-5	16	TRBJ1-6	-	CASSYSATGKWSPLHF	TGTGCCAGCAGTTACTCGGCCACAGGCAAGTGGTCACCCCTCCACTTT
few	TRBV18	14	TRBJ2-7	TRBD1	CASSPGQDSYEQYF	TGTGCCAGCTCACCGGGACAGGACTCCTACGAGCAGTACTTC
-	TRBV28	13	TRBJ2-2	-	CASTLSVSGELFF	TGTGCCAGCACCCTGTCAGTGTCCGGGGAGCTGTTTTTT
-	TRBV5-5	12	TRBJ1-2	-	CASSLGDYGYTF	TGTGCCAGCAGCCTTGGGGACTATGGCTACACCTTC
few	TRBV19	13	TRBJ2-3	-	CATARSSWDTQYF	TGTGCCACCGCGCGGAGTTCCTGGGATACGCAGTATTTT
-	TRBV27	14	TRBJ2-7	-	CASSKEDTSYEQYF	TGTGCCAGCAGTAAAGAGGACACCTCCTACGAGCAGTACTTC
few	TRBV27	14	TRBJ1-6	-	CASSRERPYSPLHF	TGTGCCAGCAGTAGAGAAAGACCATATTCACCCCTCCACTTT
-	TRBV29-1	13	TRBJ1-5	-	CSVRTESNQPQHF	TGCAGCGTTAGGACAGAAAGCAATCAGCCCCAGCATTTT
few	TRBV4-3	14	TRBJ2-7	TRBD1	CASSHGTGRYEQYF	TGCGCCAGCAGCCACGGGACAGGGCGCTACGAGCAGTACTTC
few	TRBV9	16	TRBJ1-2	-	CASSSNFQGASYGYTF	TGTGCCAGCAGCTCCAATTTCCAAGGAGCGAGCTATGGCTACACCTTC
few	TRBV9	14	TRBJ1-2	TRBD1	CASSARDRSYGYTF	TGTGCCAGCAGCGCCCGGGACAGGAGCTATGGCTACACCTTC
-	TRBV23-1	15	TRBJ2-6	-	CASMRRGPGANVLTF	TGCGCCAGCATGAGGCGGGGACCTGGGGCCAACGTCCTGACTTTC
few	TRBV9	16	TRBJ1-6	TRBD1	CASSVEMNRGYSPLHF	TGTGCCAGCAGCGTAGAAATGAACAGGGGGTATTCACCCCTCCACTTT
few	TRBV11-3	15	TRBJ2-2	TRBD2	CASSQTSGGTGELFF	TGTGCCAGCAGCCAGACTAGCGGGGGCACCGGGGAGCTGTTTTTT
-	TRBV6-5	14	TRBJ2-1	TRBD2	CASSSTSGGRRQFF	TGTGCCAGCAGTTCAACTAGCGGGGGGCGGCGGCAGTTCTTC
few	TRBV20-1	11	TRBJ2-1	-	CSAREDNEQFF	TGCAGTGCTAGGGAAGACAATGAGCAGTTCTTC
-	TRBV11-2	16	TRBJ2-5	TRBD1	CASSLVPGQTWATQYF	TGTGCCAGCAGCTTAGTGCCGGGACAGACCTGGGCGACCCAGTACTTC
few	TRBV27	14	TRBJ1-3	-	CASSLSVSGNTIYF	TGTGCCAGCAGTTTATCGGTTTCTGGAAACACCATATATTTT
few	TRBV9	16	TRBJ2-7	TRBD1	CASSLFWTGPLYEQYF	TGTGCCAGCAGCCTATTCTGGACAGGGCCCCTCTACGAGCAGTACTTC
-	TRBV28	16	TRBJ2-1	-	CASSLVTGKLYNEQFF	TGTGCCAGCAGTTTAGTTACAGGGAAGCTCTACAATGAGCAGTTCTTC
-	TRBV10-3	15	TRBJ1-2	-	CAISEGGRTGYGYTF	TGTGCCATCAGTGAAGGGGGGCGCACGGGCTATGGCTACACCTTC
few	TRBV18	15	TRBJ1-1	TRBD1	CASSPAGGENTEAFF	TGTGCCAGCTCACCGGCAGGGGGTGAGAACACTGAAGCTTTCTTT
few	TRBV7-2	17	TRBJ2-1	TRBD2	CASSLVATSGGGNEQFF	TGTGCCAGCAGCTTAGTCGCTACTAGCGGGGGTGGCAATGAGCAGTTCTTC
-	TRBV27	16	TRBJ2-2	TRBD1	CASSPRGTGNTGELFF	TGTGCCAGCAGCCCCCGGGGGACAGGAAACACCGGGGAGCTGTTTTTT
-	TRBV7-2	17	TRBJ2-7	TRBD2	CASSLDPLGTSGYEQYF	TGTGCCAGCAGCTTAGACCCGCTAGGGACTAGCGGCTACGAGCAGTACTTC
-	TRBV4-2	15	TRBJ2-2	-	CASSQDRSRPGELFF	TGTGCCAGCAGCCAAGATCGGTCGCGCCCCGGGGAGCTGTTTTTT
-	TRBV5-1	14	TRBJ1-1	-	CASSFSNANTEAFF	TGCGCCAGCAGCTTCTCTAACGCGAACACTGAAGCTTTCTTT